This T cell receptor beta chain stems from a study of T cell changes during pregnancy in multiple sclerosis (dated by TCRdb to between 2018 and 2021). About the investigation overall: In women with multiple sclerosis, the researchers looked at how the T cell repertoire shifted as pregnancy progressed.

Regarding this clone: This clone's antigen is unknown. Base qualities are missing; no much larger clone stands one base away.

Trimming leaves V shorter by 3 bases and J shorter by 4 bases, with the junction holding 9 bases beyond the gene matches. CDR1 KGHSH and CDR2 LQKENI were looked up in the germline V gene. Its CDR3 holds 15 amino acids, cysteine through phenylalanine. CDR3 DNA only is kept here, 45 bases in frame from base 1. Receptor libraries were prepared by the immunoSEQ multiplex PCR assay. Here the immuneACCESS table is served through TCRdb, limited to in-frame sequences with V and J called. Missing clones are a known gap in these copies; in checked studies unresolved V genes cover under half, and the rest lacks a known reason. The sample table records just over 40,000 clones; 89% of these occur just once. The ten largest clones take up around 0.49% of the sample.

The chain uses TRBV18 and TRBJ2-7, and 7 bases in between align with TRBD1. The specimen was CD4+ T cells from peripheral blood mononuclear cells, collected in the first trimester of pregnancy. The clonotype originates from a female donor with multiple sclerosis, enrolled in a pregnancy study. CDR3 reads: CASSPGTGASYEQYF. The nucleotides are TGTGCCAGCTCACCTGGAACAGGGGCTTCATACGAGCAGTACTTC.